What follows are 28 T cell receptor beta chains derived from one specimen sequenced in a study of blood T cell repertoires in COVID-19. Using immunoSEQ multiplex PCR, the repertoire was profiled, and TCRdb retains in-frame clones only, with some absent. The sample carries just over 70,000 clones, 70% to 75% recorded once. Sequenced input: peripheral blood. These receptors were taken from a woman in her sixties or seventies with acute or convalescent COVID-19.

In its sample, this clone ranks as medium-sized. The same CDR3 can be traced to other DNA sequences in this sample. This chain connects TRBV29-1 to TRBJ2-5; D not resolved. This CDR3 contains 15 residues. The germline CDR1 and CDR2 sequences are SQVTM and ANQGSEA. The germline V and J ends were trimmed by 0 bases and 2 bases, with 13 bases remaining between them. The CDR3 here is CSVEEGLGRQETQYF. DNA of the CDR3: TGCAGCGTTGAAGAAGGTCTAGGCAGACAAGAGACCCAGTACTTC.

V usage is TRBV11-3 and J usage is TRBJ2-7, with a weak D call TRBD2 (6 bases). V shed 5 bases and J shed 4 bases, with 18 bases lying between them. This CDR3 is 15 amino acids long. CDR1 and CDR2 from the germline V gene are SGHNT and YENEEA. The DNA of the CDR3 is TGTGCCAGCAGCAACAGTAAGGGAGGTCAGTACGAGCAGTACTTC. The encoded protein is CASSNSKGGQYEQYF.

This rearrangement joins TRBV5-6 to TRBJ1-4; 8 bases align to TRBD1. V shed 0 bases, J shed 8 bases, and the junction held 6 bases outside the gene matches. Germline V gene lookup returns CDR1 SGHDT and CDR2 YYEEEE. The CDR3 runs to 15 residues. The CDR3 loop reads CASSLVQGAREKLFF. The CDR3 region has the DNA TGTGCCAGCAGCTTGGTGCAGGGGGCAAGGGAAAAACTGTTTTTT.

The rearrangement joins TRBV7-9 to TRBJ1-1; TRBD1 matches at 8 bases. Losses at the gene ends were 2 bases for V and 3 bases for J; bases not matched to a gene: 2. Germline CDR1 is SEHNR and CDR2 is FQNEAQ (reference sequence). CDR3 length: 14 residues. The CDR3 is CASSLQGADTEAFF. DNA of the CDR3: TGTGCCAGCAGCTTACAGGGGGCTGACACTGAAGCTTTCTTT.

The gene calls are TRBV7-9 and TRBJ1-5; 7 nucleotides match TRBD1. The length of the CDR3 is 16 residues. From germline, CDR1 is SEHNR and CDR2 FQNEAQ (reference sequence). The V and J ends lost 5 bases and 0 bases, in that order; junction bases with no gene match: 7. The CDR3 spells CASSDTGTVSNQPQHF. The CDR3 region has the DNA TGTGCCAGCAGCGATACAGGGACAGTTAGCAATCAGCCCCAGCATTTT. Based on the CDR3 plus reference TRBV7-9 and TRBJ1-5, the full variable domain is DTGVSQNPRHKITKRGQNVTFRCDPISEHNRLYWYRQTLGQGPEFLTYFQNEAQLEKSRLLSDRFSAERPKGSFSTLEIQRTEQGDSAMYLCASSDTGTVSNQPQHFGDGTRLSIL.

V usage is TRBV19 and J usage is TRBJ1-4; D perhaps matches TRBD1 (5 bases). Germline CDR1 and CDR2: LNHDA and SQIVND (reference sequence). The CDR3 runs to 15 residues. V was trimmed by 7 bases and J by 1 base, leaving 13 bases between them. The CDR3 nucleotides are TGTGCCAGTACCTTGGCCGGGGGAACTAATGAAAAACTGTTTTTT. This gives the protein CASTLAGGTNEKLFF.

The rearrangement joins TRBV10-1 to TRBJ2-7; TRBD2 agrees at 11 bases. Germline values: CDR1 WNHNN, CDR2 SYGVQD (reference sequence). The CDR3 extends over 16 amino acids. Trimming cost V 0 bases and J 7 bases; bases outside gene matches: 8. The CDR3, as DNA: TGCGCCAGCAGTGAGTCGGGACTAGCGGTAACTAAAGAGCAGTACTTC. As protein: CASSESGLAVTKEQYF.

CDR3 region: CASTLIGLVSNEQFF. CDR3 nucleotides: TGTGCCAGCACCCTGATAGGACTAGTATCGAATGAGCAGTTCTTC. The rearrangement links TRBV27 to TRBJ2-1; TRBD2 matches at 7 bases. This CDR3 contains 15 residues. Per germline, CDR1 MNHEY and CDR2 SMNVEV (reference sequence). Unmatched junction bases numbered 13, after V lost 7 bases and J lost 7 bases.

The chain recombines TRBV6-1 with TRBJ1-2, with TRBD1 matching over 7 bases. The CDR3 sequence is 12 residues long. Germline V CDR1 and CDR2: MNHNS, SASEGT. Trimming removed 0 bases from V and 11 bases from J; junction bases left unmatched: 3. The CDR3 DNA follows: TGTGCCAGCAGTGAAGCGAGGGGACAGTACACCTTC. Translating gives CASSEARGQYTF.

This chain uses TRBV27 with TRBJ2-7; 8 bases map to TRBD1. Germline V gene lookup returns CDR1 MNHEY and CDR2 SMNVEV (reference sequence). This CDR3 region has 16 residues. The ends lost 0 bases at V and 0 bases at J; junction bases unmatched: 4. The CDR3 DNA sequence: TGTGCCAGCAGTTTATCGGGACAGGCCCGCTCCTACGAGCAGTACTTC. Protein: CASSLSGQARSYEQYF.

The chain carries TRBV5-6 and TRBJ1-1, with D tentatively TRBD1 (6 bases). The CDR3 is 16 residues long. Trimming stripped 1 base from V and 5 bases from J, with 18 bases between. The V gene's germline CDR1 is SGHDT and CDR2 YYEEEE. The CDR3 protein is CASSLMFVGAGTEAFF. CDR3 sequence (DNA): TGTGCCAGCAGCTTGATGTTTGTGGGGGCTGGGACTGAAGCTTTCTTT.

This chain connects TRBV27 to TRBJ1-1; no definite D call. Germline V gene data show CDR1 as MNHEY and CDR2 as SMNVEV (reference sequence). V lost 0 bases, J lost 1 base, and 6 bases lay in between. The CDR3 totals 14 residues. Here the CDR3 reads CASSLSLPNTEAFF. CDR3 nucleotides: TGTGCCAGCAGTTTATCACTGCCGAACACTGAAGCTTTCTTT.

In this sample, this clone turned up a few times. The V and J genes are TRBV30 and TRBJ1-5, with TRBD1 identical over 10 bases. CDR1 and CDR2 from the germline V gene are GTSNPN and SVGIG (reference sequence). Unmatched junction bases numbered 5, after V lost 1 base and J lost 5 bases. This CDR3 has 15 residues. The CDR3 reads CAWSAGTGDYQPQHF. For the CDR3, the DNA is TGTGCCTGGAGTGCGGGGACAGGGGATTATCAGCCCCAGCATTTT.

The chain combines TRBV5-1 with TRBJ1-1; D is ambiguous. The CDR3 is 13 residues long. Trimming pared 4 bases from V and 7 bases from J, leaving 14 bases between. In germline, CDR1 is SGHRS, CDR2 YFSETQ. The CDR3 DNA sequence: TGCGCCAGCAGCCCGCGGGGTCCGGTTGAAGCTTTCTTT. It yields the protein CASSPRGPVEAFF.

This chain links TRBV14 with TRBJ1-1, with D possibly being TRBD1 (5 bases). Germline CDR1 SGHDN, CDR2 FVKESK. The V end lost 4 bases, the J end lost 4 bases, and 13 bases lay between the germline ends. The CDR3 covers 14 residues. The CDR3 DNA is TGTGCCAGCAGCCCCTGGGTGGGGGGCACTGAAGCTTTCTTT. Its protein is CASSPWVGGTEAFF.

This CDR3 is CASSSSGPEPQHF. The CDR3, as DNA: TGCGCCAGCAGCTCTTCAGGGCCCGAGCCCCAGCATTTT. The V call is TRBV5-1, the J call TRBJ1-5; tentatively, D is TRBD1 (5 bases). CDR3 size: 13 residues. Trimming removed 3 bases from V and 8 bases from J, with 12 bases in between. From germline, CDR1 is SGHRS and CDR2 YFSETQ.

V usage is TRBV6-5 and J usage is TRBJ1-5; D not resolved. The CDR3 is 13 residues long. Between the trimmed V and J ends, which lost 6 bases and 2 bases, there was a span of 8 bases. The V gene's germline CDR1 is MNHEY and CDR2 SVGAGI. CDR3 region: CASRLSGNQPQHF. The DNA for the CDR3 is TGTGCCAGCAGATTGTCTGGCAATCAGCCCCAGCATTTT.

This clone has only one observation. CDR3 protein: CASRVLTTGLMNTEAFF. DNA for the CDR3: TGTGCCAGCAGGGTTCTTACGACAGGTCTAATGAACACTGAAGCTTTCTTT. J is TRBJ1-1 and V is TRBV27, with a tentative D call TRBD1 (6 bases). CDR1 is MNHEY and CDR2 is SMNVEV in the germline V gene (reference sequence). The CDR3 contains 17 residues. V shed 6 bases and J shed 0 bases, with 20 bases lying between them.

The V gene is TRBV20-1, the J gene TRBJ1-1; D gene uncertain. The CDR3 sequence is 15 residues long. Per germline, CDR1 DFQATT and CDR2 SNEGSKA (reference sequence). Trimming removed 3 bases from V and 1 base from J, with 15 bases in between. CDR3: CSASPRRVGNTEAFF. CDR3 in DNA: TGCAGTGCTAGTCCGAGGAGGGTGGGGAACACTGAAGCTTTCTTT.

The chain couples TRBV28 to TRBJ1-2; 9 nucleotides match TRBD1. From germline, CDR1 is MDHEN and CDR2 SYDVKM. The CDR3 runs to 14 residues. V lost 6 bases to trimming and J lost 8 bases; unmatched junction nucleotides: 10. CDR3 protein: CASRPTGGSGGYTF. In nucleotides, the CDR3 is TGTGCCAGCAGGCCCACAGGGGGCTCGGGGGGCTACACCTTC.

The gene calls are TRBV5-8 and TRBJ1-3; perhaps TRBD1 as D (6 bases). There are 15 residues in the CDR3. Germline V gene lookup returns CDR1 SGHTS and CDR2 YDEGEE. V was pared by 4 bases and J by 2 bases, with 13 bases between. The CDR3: CASSPTGTAGNTIYF. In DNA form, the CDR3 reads TGTGCCAGCAGCCCGACAGGAACGGCTGGAAACACCATATATTTT.

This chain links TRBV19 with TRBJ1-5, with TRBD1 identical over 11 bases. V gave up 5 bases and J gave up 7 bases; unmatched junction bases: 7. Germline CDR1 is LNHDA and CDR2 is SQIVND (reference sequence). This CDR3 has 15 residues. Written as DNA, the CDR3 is TGTGCCAGTAGTTGGACAGGGGGCGCGGGGCAGCCCCAGCATTTT. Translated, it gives CASSWTGGAGQPQHF.

CDR3 protein: CASSRGLAGYQETQYF. DNA of the CDR3: TGTGCCAGCAGCCGCGGACTAGCGGGGTACCAAGAGACCCAGTACTTC. This chain links TRBV7-2 with TRBJ2-5; 12 bases match TRBD2. This CDR3 contains 16 residues. Germline assignment: CDR1 SGHTA and CDR2 FQGNSA. J gave up 0 bases and V 5 bases, and 4 bases lay outside the gene matches.

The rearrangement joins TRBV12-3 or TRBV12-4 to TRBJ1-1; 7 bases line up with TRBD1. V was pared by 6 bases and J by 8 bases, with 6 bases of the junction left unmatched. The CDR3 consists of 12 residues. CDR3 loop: CASRTWDREAFF. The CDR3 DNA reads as TGTGCCAGCAGGACCTGGGACAGAGAAGCTTTCTTT.

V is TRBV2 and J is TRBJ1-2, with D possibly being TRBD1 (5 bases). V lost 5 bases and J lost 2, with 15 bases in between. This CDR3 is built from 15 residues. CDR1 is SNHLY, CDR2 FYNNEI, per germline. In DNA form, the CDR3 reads TGTGCCAGCAGTCTACAGGCTTTCTCGAACTATGGCTACACCTTC. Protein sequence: CASSLQAFSNYGYTF.

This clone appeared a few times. The CDR3 region is CSVRIQGQPQHF. The CDR3 region has the DNA TGCAGCGTCAGAATACAGGGTCAGCCCCAGCATTTT. J is TRBJ1-5 and V is TRBV29-1; possible D gene TRBD1, 6 bases. The CDR3 length is 12 residues. CDR1 is SQVTM, CDR2 ANQGSEA, per germline. Trimming shortened V by 6 bases and J by 6 bases, and 12 bases separated the two germline ends. Supplemented by reference TRBV29-1 and TRBJ1-5, the full variable domain reads SAVISQKPSRDICQRGTSLTIQCQVDSQVTMMFWYRQQPGQSLTLIATANQGSEATYESGFVIDKFPISRPNLTFSTLTVSNMSPEDSSIYLCSVRIQGQPQHFGDGTRLSIL.

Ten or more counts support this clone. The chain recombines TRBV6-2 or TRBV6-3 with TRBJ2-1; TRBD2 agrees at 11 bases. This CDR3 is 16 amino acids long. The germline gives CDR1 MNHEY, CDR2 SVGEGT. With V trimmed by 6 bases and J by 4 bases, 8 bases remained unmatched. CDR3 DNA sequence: TGTGCCAGCAGCCTCATAGCGGGGGGGCTTTACAATGAGCAGTTCTTC. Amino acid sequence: CASSLIAGGLYNEQFF.

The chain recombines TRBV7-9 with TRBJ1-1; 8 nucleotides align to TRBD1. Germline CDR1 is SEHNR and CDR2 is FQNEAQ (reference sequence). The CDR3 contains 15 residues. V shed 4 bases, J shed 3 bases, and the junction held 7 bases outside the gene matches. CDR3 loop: CASSSTRTGHTEAFF. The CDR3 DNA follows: TGTGCCAGCAGCTCAACCCGGACAGGGCACACTGAAGCTTTCTTT.